The source of this TCR beta chain is a study of radiotherapy plus CTLA-4 blockade in lung cancer. Overall study context: Among patients, over 15% showed objective responses, and approximately 31% had disease control.

Study-level points and caveats: Expansion of tumor-derived TCR clones was observed in blood after radiotherapy plus ipilimumab.

This clone was found once. Its antigen is undetermined. Focal radiation was given together with CTLA-4 blockade (ipilimumab) to patients with chemo-refractory metastatic non-small-cell lung cancer. Trimming pared 3 bases from V and 2 bases from J, leaving 20 bases between. This CDR3 has 17 residues. The germline V gene has CDR1 SEHNR and CDR2 FQNEAQ (reference sequence). Libraries were prepared by immunoSEQ multiplex PCR; TCRdb keeps only in-frame clonotypes and omits some of them. The sample lists 65,000 to 90,000 clones, 70% to 90% seen once, with 0.85% to 0.95% in the top ten. This TCR was sampled from a human donor with non-small cell lung cancer who had stable disease on radiotherapy plus ipilimumab. The material was peripheral blood, obtained from a patient treated with radiotherapy plus ipilimumab. The J gene is TRBJ2-7, the V gene TRBV7-9, with D possibly being TRBD1 (5 bases). The CDR3 region has the DNA TGTGCCAGCAGCTTTCCTGCGACAGCCACCCTCCCCTACGAGCAGTACTTC. This sequence encodes CASSFPATATLPYEQYF.